The clone carrying this TCR beta chain was found a few times. Its antigen is as yet unknown. The isolated RNA, all of it, was reverse transcribed, so expressed TCRB transcripts were what got sequenced. Generated by immunoSEQ multiplex PCR, the TCRdb table keeps only in-frame clones and is missing some. The table lists fewer than 650,000 clones, roughly 16% of them singletons. This sample stems from a study of beta chain features in type 1 diabetes. General observations from the study: Shorter TCRB CDR3s, moderately but significantly so, marked every one of the four CD4+ subsets in Type 1 diabetes patients.

Each donor gave one heparinised blood draw averaging roughly 120 mL. The ends were cut back, 4 bases at V and 4 bases at J, with 8 bases in the middle. Germline CDR1 reads SGDLS; CDR2 reads YYNGEE. The CDR3 totals 12 residues. The J gene is TRBJ1-2, the V gene TRBV9; D gene ambiguous. The source material was naive CD4+ T cells from blood. This TCR was sampled from a man aged 18 to 29 in good health. This CDR3 reads CASSSGFYGYTF. The CDR3 DNA is TGTGCCAGCAGCTCGGGGTTCTATGGCTACACCTTC.